This is a list of T cell receptor beta chains from one sample in a study of cytomegalovirus exposure and HLA in healthy donors. Produced via immunoSEQ multiplex PCR; TCRdb's table is partial and in-frame only. The repertoire holds tens of thousands of clones, with roughly 78% as singletons. The sequencing input was PBMCs. The source of these receptors is a male donor in good health and CMV-seropositive. CDR3s include the opening cysteine and the closing phenylalanine or tryptophan. A D gene is named only where the DNA matches it firmly. Expanded clones are given a class, and other clones once, few, many or no size at all.

cdr3_aa | cdr3_nt | j_call | d_call | clone_size | v_call
CASSLEPPYEQYF | TGTGCCAGCAGCTTGGAGCCACCCTACGAGCAGTACTTC | TRBJ2-7 | . | . | TRBV5-4
CASSSLLLDRAFSGNTIYF | TGTGCCAGCAGCTCCCTCCTTCTGGACAGGGCATTTTCTGGAAACACCATATATTTT | TRBJ1-3 | TRBD1 | . | TRBV7-2
CASSTHGSPLHF | TGTGCAAGCAGCACCCACGGGTCACCCCTCCACTTT | TRBJ1-6 | . | . | TRBV13
CASSLIRGNEKLFF | TGTGCCAGCAGTTTGATCAGGGGTAATGAAAAACTGTTTTTT | TRBJ1-4 | . | . | TRBV28
CASSLWGDEQYF | TGCGCCAGCAGCTTGTGGGGGGACGAGCAGTACTTC | TRBJ2-7 | . | few | TRBV5-1
CASSPSPGEKLFF | TGTGCCAGCAGCCCGTCCCCAGGGGAAAAACTGTTTTTT | TRBJ1-4 | . | once | TRBV9
CASSNHYRGNTEAFF | TGTGCCAGCAGTAATCATTACAGGGGGAACACTGAAGCTTTCTTT | TRBJ1-1 | TRBD1 | . | TRBV28
CASSPDRVKDEKLFF | TGTGCCAGCAGCCCTGACAGGGTGAAAGATGAAAAACTGTTTTTT | TRBJ1-4 | TRBD1 | . | TRBV7-9
CASSDRGMNTEAFF | TGTGCCAGCAGTGACAGGGGGATGAACACTGAAGCTTTCTTT | TRBJ1-1 | TRBD1 | . | TRBV25-1
CASSGTETSPLHF | TGCGCCAGCAGCGGAACAGAAACTTCACCCCTCCACTTT | TRBJ1-6 | . | . | TRBV5-1
CASSQDRGAEAFF | TGTGCCAGCTCCCAGGACAGGGGGGCTGAAGCTTTCTTT | TRBJ1-1 | TRBD1 | . | TRBV18
CASSFYRGRGLGYEQYF | TGTGCCAGCAGTTTTTACCGGGGTCGGGGTTTAGGCTACGAGCAGTACTTC | TRBJ2-7 | . | . | TRBV27
CASRFPGNEQYF | TGTGCCAGCCGGTTCCCGGGGAACGAGCAGTACTTC | TRBJ2-7 | . | few | TRBV6-1
CASSSDPTAGEQYF | TGTGCCAGCAGCTCCGACCCGACCGCCGGGGAGCAGTACTTC | TRBJ2-7 | . | . | TRBV7-6
CASSRTGGFQPQHF | TGTGCCAGCAGCCGGACAGGGGGCTTTCAGCCCCAGCATTTT | TRBJ1-5 | TRBD1 | once | TRBV7-9
CASSPGPYEQYF | TGTGCCAGCAGTCCCGGTCCCTACGAGCAGTACTTC | TRBJ2-7 | . | once | TRBV28
CASSMVQAGTYEQYF | TGTGCCAGTAGTATGGTACAGGCGGGGACCTACGAGCAGTACTTC | TRBJ2-7 | . | . | TRBV19
CASCGQANTEAFF | TGTGCCAGTTGCGGACAGGCGAACACTGAAGCTTTCTTT | TRBJ1-1 | TRBD1 | few | TRBV6-1
CASSMGQGGFSYEQYF | TGCGCCAGCAGCATGGGACAGGGGGGGTTTTCCTACGAGCAGTACTTC | TRBJ2-7 | TRBD1 | few | TRBV5-1
CASSPDPPTFHEQFF | TGTGCCAGCTCACCAGATCCCCCCACTTTTCATGAGCAGTTCTTC | TRBJ2-1 | . | . | TRBV18
CASSFGTGTSGLGEQFF | TGCGCCAGCAGCTTTGGTACCGGGACTAGTGGTTTGGGTGAGCAGTTCTTC | TRBJ2-1 | TRBD2 | . | TRBV5-1
CASSLKTGQVFREQYF | TGTGCCAGCAGTTTGAAAACGGGACAGGTTTTTCGCGAGCAGTACTTC | TRBJ2-7 | TRBD1 | . | TRBV27
CASSYTGTVLYGYTF | TGTGCCAGCAGCTATACCGGGACAGTCCTTTATGGCTACACCTTC | TRBJ1-2 | TRBD1 | . | TRBV28
CASSNSNEKLFF | TGTGCCAGCAGTAATAGTAATGAAAAACTGTTTTTT | TRBJ1-4 | . | few | TRBV28
CAWMRDTEAFF | TGTGCCTGGATGAGGGACACTGAAGCTTTCTTT | TRBJ1-1 | . | . | TRBV30
CSVEYRDSAGHTDTQYF | TGCAGCGTTGAATACCGGGACTCGGCGGGCCACACAGATACGCAGTATTTT | TRBJ2-3 | . | . | TRBV29-1
CASSSGVHEQYF | TGTGCCAGCAGTTCCGGGGTACACGAGCAGTACTTC | TRBJ2-7 | . | . | TRBV28
CASSFRVARNNEQFF | TGTGCCAGCAGCTTTCGAGTAGCGCGAAACAATGAGCAGTTCTTC | TRBJ2-1 | . | . | TRBV11-1
CASTPGLVTDTQYF | TGCGCCAGCACACCGGGACTAGTCACAGATACGCAGTATTTT | TRBJ2-3 | TRBD2 | . | TRBV10-2
CATHWGVAGGTDTQYF | TGTGCCACACACTGGGGGGTAGCGGGGGGCACAGATACGCAGTATTTT | TRBJ2-3 | TRBD2 | once | TRBV2
CASSKKGQRETQYF | TGTGCCAGCAGCAAAAAGGGACAGAGGGAGACCCAGTACTTC | TRBJ2-5 | TRBD1 | . | TRBV14
CASSQEAGWYYEQYF | TGTGCCAGCAGCCAAGAAGCGGGGTGGTACTACGAGCAGTACTTC | TRBJ2-7 | TRBD2 | . | TRBV14
CASSVAGSYEQYF | TGTGCCAGCAGTGTGGCAGGGTCCTACGAGCAGTACTTC | TRBJ2-7 | . | . | TRBV25-1
CASSPLSQGTRGNTIYF | TGTGCCAGCAGCCCCCTTTCGCAGGGTACGCGTGGAAACACCATATATTTT | TRBJ1-3 | . | . | TRBV5-6
CASSPAVGVGSEQYF | TGTGCCAGCAGCCCAGCGGTTGGGGTAGGCAGCGAGCAGTACTTC | TRBJ2-7 | . | . | TRBV9
CASRRGQVNTEAFF | TGTGCCAGTAGAAGGGGGCAGGTGAACACTGAAGCTTTCTTT | TRBJ1-1 | TRBD1 | . | TRBV19
CASTLIPSMPDEQYF | TGCGCCAGCACCCTAATCCCCTCCATGCCGGACGAGCAGTACTTC | TRBJ2-7 | . | . | TRBV5-1
CASGSGELSYNSPLHF | TGTGCCAGCGGGTCAGGGGAGTTATCCTATAATTCACCCCTCCACTTT | TRBJ1-6 | . | . | TRBV9
CSVHRPEYPQETQYF | TGCAGCGTCCACCGTCCAGAATACCCCCAAGAGACCCAGTACTTC | TRBJ2-5 | . | . | TRBV29-1
CASSLEGGGLAFNEQFF | TGTGCCAGCAGCTTAGAGGGGGGGGGACTAGCGTTCAATGAGCAGTTCTTC | TRBJ2-1 | TRBD2 | . | TRBV7-9
CASSQDRSGQKTGELFF | TGTGCCAGCAGCCAAGATCGTTCGGGACAGAAAACCGGGGAGCTGTTTTTT | TRBJ2-2 | TRBD1 | . | TRBV14
CASSFGAAYNEQFF | TGTGCCAGCAGCTTTGGGGCAGCCTACAATGAGCAGTTCTTC | TRBJ2-1 | . | . | TRBV5-4
CASSEGLGDTEAFF | TGTGCCAGCAGTGAAGGGTTAGGGGACACTGAAGCTTTCTTT | TRBJ1-1 | . | . | TRBV6-1
CASSGLQASNQPQHF | TGTGCCAGCAGTGGGCTACAGGCCAGCAATCAGCCCCAGCATTTT | TRBJ1-5 | . | . | TRBV6-1
CATSRRVGRGDTEAFF | TGTGCCACCAGCAGAAGAGTGGGGCGGGGGGACACTGAAGCTTTCTTT | TRBJ1-1 | . | . | TRBV15
CASTLGRGLANQPQHF | TGTGCCAGCACCCTGGGTAGGGGATTGGCCAATCAGCCCCAGCATTTT | TRBJ1-5 | . | . | TRBV28
CASSLGPLAGGETQYF | TGTGCCAGCAGCCTCGGTCCCCTAGCGGGGGGGGAGACCCAGTACTTC | TRBJ2-5 | TRBD2 | . | TRBV9
CAWDIGTFPSGSYNSPLHF | TGTGCCTGGGACATTGGGACTTTCCCCTCGGGCTCCTATAATTCACCCCTCCACTTT | TRBJ1-6 | . | . | TRBV30
CASRTTSGATYEQYF | TGTGCCAGCAGGACGACTAGCGGTGCAACCTACGAGCAGTACTTC | TRBJ2-7 | TRBD2 | . | TRBV28
CASSAGETQYF | TGTGCCAGCAGCGCAGGAGAGACCCAGTACTTC | TRBJ2-5 | . | . | TRBV14
CASSWGLRGRMNTEAFF | TGTGCCAGCAGCTGGGGGCTGAGGGGGCGGATGAACACTGAAGCTTTCTTT | TRBJ1-1 | TRBD1 | . | TRBV5-8
CAWSRVPEAFF | TGTGCCTGGAGCAGGGTCCCTGAAGCTTTCTTT | TRBJ1-1 | . | . | TRBV30
CASGQGDRLSEKLFF | TGCGCCAGCGGACAAGGGGACAGGTTAAGTGAAAAACTGTTTTTT | TRBJ1-4 | TRBD1 | few | TRBV5-1
CASRPHGEDTQYF | TGTGCCAGCAGGCCCCACGGGGAAGATACGCAGTATTTT | TRBJ2-3 | . | . | TRBV7-3